Listed here are 8 T cell receptor beta chains from one sample, sequenced in a study of blood T cell repertoires in COVID-19. The method was immunoSEQ multiplex PCR; TCRdb's version includes in-frame clones alone and lacks a portion of them. The sample contains 160,000 or so clones, roughly 84% of which appear only once. Sequencing used PBMCs or T cells enriched from blood (not recorded which). The receptor set was obtained from a man in his sixties who had recovered from COVID-19.

The chain joins TRBV28 to TRBJ2-7; weak D call: TRBD1 (6 bases). This CDR3 is built from 15 residues. The germline gives CDR1 MDHEN, CDR2 SYDVKM. The V end lost 6 bases, the J end lost 0 bases, and 15 bases lay between the germline ends. The DNA for the CDR3 is TGTGCCAGCAGCGGAATCCAGGGGCACTCCTACGAGCAGTACTTC. Amino acids: CASSGIQGHSYEQYF.

This clone was recorded only once. The chain uses TRBV7-9 and TRBJ2-7, with 7 bases matching TRBD1. Germline V gene data show CDR1 as SEHNR and CDR2 as FQNEAQ (reference sequence). The CDR3 totals 14 residues. J gave up 3 bases and V 8 bases, and 10 bases lay outside the gene matches. CDR3 nucleotides: TGTGCCAGCGGGGTGTCAACAGGGGTCTACGAGCAGTACTTC. It codes for CASGVSTGVYEQYF.

This rearrangement joins TRBV5-4 to TRBJ2-5; possible D gene TRBD2, 5 bases. The CDR3 spans 14 residues. Trimming took 2 bases from V and 4 from J, leaving 12 bases between them. The V gene's germline CDR1 is SGHNT and CDR2 YYREEE (reference sequence). DNA of the CDR3: TGTGCCAGCAGCTTAAGACCCGCGGGAGAGACCCAGTACTTC. Its protein product is CASSLRPAGETQYF.

The CDR3 bases are TGTGCCAGCAGCCCGGGAGTGGCCTATGGCTACACCTTC. Residues: CASSPGVAYGYTF. The rearrangement links TRBV3-1 (or the pseudogene TRBV3-2) to TRBJ1-2; D is unresolved. Germline V gene sequence: CDR1 LGHDT, CDR2 YNNKEL (reference sequence). The CDR3 is 13 residues long. Trimming removed 4 bases at V and 4 bases at J, with 10 bases between.

The V gene is TRBV28, the J gene TRBJ1-1; perhaps TRBD1 as D (6 bases). The CDR3 has 13 residues. Trimming pared 7 bases from V and 4 bases from J, leaving 13 bases between. Germline V gives CDR1 MDHEN, CDR2 SYDVKM. CDR3 sequence reads: CASTITGPTEAFF. CDR3 sequence (DNA): TGTGCCAGCACCATAACAGGGCCCACTGAAGCTTTCTTT.

This clone turned up a few times. This chain uses TRBV3-1 (or the pseudogene TRBV3-2) with TRBJ2-3; 7 nucleotides match TRBD2. The CDR3 sequence is 16 residues long. Germline V lookup: CDR1 LGHDT, CDR2 YNNKEL (reference sequence). V lost 3 bases to trimming and J lost 1 base; unmatched junction nucleotides: 7. The CDR3 region is CASSHGAGVGTDTQYF. CDR3 nucleotides: TGTGCCAGCAGCCATGGGGCGGGAGTGGGCACAGATACGCAGTATTTT.

The chain combines TRBV4-2 with TRBJ2-7, with 9 nucleotides matching TRBD2. V lost 0 bases, J lost 4 bases, and 10 bases stayed unmatched. CDR1 is LGHNA, CDR2 YNFKEQ, per germline. The CDR3 loop spans 17 amino acids. CDR3 nucleotides: TGTGCCAGCAGCCAAGATCGACTAGCGGAGGGGGTATACGAGCAGTACTTC. Protein: CASSQDRLAEGVYEQYF.

This clone was found a few times. V and J are TRBV5-1 and TRBJ1-3, with 11 bases aligning to TRBD1. CDR3 length equals 17 residues. V lost 1 base to trimming and J lost 9 bases; unmatched junction nucleotides: 12. Germline values: CDR1 SGHRS, CDR2 YFSETQ. The CDR3 DNA is TGCGCCAGCAGCTTGACCGACTCCGGGACAGGGGGTTTCACCATATATTTT. It encodes CASSLTDSGTGGFTIYF.